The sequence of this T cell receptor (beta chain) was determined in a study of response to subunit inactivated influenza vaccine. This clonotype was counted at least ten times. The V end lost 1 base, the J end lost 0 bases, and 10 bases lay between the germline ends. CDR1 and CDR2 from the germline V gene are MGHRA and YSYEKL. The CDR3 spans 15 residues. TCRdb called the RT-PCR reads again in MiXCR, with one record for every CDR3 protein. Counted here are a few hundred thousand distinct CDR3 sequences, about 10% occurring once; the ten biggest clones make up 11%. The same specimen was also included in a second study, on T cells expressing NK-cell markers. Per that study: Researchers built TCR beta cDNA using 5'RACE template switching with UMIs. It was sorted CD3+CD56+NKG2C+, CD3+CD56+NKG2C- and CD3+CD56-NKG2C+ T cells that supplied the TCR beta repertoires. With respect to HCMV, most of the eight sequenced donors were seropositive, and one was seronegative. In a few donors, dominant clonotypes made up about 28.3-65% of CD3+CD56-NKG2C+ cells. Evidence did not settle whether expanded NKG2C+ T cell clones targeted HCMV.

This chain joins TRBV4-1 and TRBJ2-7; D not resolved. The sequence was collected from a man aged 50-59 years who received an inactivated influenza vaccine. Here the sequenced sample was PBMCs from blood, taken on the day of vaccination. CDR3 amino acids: CASSQGPPSSYEQYF. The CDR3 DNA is TGCGCCAGCAGCCAAGGTCCTCCCAGCTCCTACGAGCAGTACTTC.